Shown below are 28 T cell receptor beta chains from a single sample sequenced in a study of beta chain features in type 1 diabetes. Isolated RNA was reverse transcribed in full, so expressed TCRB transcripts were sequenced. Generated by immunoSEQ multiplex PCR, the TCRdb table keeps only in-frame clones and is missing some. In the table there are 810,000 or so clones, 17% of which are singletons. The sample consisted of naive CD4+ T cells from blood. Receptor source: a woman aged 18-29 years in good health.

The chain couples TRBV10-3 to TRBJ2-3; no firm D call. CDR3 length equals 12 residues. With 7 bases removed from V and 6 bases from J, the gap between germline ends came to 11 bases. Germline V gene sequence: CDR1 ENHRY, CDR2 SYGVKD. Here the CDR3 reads CAIKASMDTQYF. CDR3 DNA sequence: TGTGCCATCAAGGCCAGTATGGATACGCAGTATTTT.

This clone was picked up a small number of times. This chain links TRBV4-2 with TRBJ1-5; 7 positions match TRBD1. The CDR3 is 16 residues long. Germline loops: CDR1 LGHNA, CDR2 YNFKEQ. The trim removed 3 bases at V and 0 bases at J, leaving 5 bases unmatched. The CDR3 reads CASSHLGTDSNQPQHF. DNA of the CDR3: TGTGCCAGCAGCCACCTGGGGACAGATAGCAATCAGCCCCAGCATTTT.

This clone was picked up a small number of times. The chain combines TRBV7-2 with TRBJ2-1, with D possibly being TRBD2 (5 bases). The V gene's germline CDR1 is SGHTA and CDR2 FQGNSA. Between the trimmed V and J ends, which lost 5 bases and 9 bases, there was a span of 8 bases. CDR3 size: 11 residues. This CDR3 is CASSRTLEQFF. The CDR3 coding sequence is TGTGCCAGCAGCCGGACTCTTGAGCAGTTCTTC. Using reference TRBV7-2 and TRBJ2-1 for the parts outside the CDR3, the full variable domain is GAGVSQSPSNKVTEKGKDVELRCDPISGHTALYWYRQSLGQGLEFLIYFQGNSAPDKSGLPSDRFSAERTGGSVSTLTIQRTQQEDSAVYLCASSRTLEQFFGPGTRLTVL.

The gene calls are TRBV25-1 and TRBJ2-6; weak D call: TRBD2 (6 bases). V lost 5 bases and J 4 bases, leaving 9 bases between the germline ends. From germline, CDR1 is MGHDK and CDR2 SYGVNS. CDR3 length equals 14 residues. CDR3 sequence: CASSLGGGANVLTF. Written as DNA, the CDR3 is TGTGCCAGCAGTCTGGGAGGAGGGGCCAACGTCCTGACTTTC.

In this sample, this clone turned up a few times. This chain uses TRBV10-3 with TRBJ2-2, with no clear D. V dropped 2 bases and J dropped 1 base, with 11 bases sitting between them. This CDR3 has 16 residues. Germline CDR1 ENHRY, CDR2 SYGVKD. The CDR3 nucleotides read TGTGCCATCAGTGAGCTGGGTTTTCTGAACACCGGGGAGCTGTTTTTT. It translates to CAISELGFLNTGELFF.

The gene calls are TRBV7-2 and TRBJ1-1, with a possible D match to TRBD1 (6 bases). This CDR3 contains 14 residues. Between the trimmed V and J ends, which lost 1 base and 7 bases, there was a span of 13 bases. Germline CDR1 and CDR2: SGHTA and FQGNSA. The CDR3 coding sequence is TGTGCCAGCAGCTTAGGGACAGCTCGCGGTGAAGCTTTCTTT. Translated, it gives CASSLGTARGEAFF.

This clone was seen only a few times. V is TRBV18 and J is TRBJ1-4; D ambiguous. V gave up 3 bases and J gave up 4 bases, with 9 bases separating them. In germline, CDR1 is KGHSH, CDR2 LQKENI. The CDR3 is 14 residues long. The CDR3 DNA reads TGTGCCAGCTCACCTCCTGCGGATAATGAAAAACTGTTTTTT. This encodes CASSPPADNEKLFF.

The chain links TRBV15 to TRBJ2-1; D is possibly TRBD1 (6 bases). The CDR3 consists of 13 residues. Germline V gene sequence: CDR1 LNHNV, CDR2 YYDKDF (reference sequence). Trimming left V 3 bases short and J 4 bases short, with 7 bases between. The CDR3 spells CATSSTGYNEQFF. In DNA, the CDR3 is TGTGCCACCAGCAGTACAGGGTACAATGAGCAGTTCTTC.

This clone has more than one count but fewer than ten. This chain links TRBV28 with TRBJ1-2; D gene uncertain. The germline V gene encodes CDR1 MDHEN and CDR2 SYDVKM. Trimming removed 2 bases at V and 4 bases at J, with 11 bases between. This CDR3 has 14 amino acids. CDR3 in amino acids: CASSLLPGFYGYTF. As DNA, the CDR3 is TGTGCCAGCAGTTTACTGCCAGGCTTCTATGGCTACACCTTC.

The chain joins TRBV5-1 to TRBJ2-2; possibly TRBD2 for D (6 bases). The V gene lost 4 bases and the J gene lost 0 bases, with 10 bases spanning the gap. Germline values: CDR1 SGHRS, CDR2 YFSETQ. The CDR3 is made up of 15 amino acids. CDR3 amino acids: CASSPGLPNTGELFF. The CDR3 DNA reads TGCGCCAGCAGCCCAGGACTACCGAACACCGGGGAGCTGTTTTTT. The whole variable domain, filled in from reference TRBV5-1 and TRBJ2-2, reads KAGVTQTPRYLIKTRGQQVTLSCSPISGHRSVSWYQQTPGQGLQFLFEYFSETQRNKGNFPGRFSGRQFSNSRSEMNVSTLELGDSALYLCASSPGLPNTGELFFGEGSRLTVL.

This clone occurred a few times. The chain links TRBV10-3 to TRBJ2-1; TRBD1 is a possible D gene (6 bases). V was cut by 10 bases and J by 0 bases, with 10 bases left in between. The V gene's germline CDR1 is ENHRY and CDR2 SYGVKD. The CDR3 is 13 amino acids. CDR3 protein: CASARGSYNEQFF. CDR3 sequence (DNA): TGTGCCAGCGCCAGGGGCTCCTACAATGAGCAGTTCTTC.

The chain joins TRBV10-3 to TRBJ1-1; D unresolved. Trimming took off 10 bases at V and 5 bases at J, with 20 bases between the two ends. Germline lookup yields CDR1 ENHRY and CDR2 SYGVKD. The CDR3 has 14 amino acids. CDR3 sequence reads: CATEKGREPTEAFF. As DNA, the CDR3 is TGTGCCACCGAAAAGGGCAGAGAACCAACTGAAGCTTTCTTT.

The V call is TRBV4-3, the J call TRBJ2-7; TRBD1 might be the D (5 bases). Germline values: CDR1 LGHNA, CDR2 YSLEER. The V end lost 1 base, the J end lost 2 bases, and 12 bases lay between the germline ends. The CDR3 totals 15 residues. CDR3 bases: TGCGCCAGCAGCCAAGGGTCAGGACACGCCTACGAGCAGTACTTC. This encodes CASSQGSGHAYEQYF.

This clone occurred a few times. The CDR3 reads CSVEATTRSTDTQYF. The CDR3 nucleotides are TGCAGCGTTGAAGCCACTACTAGATCCACAGATACGCAGTATTTT. The rearrangement joins TRBV29-1 to TRBJ2-3, with a possible D match to TRBD2 (5 bases). V shed 1 base and J shed 2 bases, with 13 bases lying between them. This CDR3 has 15 residues. CDR1 is SQVTM, CDR2 ANQGSEA, per germline.

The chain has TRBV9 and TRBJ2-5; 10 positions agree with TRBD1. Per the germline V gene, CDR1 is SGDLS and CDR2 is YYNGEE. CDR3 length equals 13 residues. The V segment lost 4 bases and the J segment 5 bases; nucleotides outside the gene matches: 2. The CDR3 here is CASSKGQGETQYF. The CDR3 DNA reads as TGTGCCAGCAGCAAGGGACAGGGGGAGACCCAGTACTTC.

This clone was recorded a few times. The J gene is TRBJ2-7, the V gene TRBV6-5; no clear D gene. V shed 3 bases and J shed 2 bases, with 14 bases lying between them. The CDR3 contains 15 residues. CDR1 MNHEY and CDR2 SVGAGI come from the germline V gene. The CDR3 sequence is CASSYSVPKTYEQYF. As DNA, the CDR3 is TGTGCCAGCAGTTATTCTGTGCCCAAGACCTACGAGCAGTACTTC.

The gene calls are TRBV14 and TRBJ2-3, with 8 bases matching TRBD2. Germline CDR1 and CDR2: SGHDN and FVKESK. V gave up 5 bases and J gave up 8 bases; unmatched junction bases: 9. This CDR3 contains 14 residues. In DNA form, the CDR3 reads TGTGCCAGCAGCTTCACAGCGGGAGTCCCTACGCAGTATTTT. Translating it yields CASSFTAGVPTQYF.

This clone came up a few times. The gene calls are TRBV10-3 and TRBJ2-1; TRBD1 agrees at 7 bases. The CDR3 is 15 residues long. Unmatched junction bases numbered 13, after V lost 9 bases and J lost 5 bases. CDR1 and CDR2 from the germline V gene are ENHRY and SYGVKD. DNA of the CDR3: TGTGCCATAAGTATGAGACAGGGACACAACAATGAGCAGTTCTTC. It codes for CAISMRQGHNNEQFF.

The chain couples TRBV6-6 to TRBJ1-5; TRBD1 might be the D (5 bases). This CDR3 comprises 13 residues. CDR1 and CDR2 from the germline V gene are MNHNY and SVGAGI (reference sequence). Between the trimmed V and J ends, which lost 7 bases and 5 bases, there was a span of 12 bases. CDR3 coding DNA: TGTGCCAGCACGGGGGGGTGGGATCAGCCCCAGCATTTT. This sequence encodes CASTGGWDQPQHF.

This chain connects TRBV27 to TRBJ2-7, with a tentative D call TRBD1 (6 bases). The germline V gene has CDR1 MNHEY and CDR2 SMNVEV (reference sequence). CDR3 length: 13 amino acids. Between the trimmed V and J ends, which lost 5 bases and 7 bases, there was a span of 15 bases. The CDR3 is CASSPGDHSEQYF. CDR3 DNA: TGTGCCAGCAGTCCAGGGGACCATTCTGAGCAGTACTTC.

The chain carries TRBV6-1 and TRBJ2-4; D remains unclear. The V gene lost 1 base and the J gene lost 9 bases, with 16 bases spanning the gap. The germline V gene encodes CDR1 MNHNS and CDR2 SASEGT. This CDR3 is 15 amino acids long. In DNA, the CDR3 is TGTGCCAGCAGTGAAGTGGCAGGAGCTTTGGTCATTCAGTACTTC. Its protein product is CASSEVAGALVIQYF.

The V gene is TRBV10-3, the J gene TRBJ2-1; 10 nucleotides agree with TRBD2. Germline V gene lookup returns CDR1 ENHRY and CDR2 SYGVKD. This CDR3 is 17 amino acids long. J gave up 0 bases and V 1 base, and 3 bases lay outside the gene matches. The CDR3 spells CAISEYLAGASYNEQFF. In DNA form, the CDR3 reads TGTGCCATCAGTGAGTATCTAGCGGGAGCCTCCTACAATGAGCAGTTCTTC.

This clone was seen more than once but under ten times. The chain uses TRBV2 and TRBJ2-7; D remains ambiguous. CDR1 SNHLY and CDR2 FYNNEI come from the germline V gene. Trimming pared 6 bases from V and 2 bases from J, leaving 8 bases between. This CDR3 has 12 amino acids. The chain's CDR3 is CASRSDTYEQYF. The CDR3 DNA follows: TGTGCCAGCAGGTCAGACACCTACGAGCAGTACTTC.

The CDR3 DNA sequence: TGCGCCAGCAGCCAAGACCGCGTCTCGACTAGCGGGGATGAGACCCAGTACTTC. Its protein product is CASSQDRVSTSGDETQYF. This chain joins TRBV4-3 and TRBJ2-5; TRBD2 agrees at 11 bases. This CDR3 has 18 amino acids. The junction had 11 bases not matched to a gene; V was cut back by 0 bases and J by 5 bases. CDR1 and CDR2 (germline): LGHNA, YSLEER.

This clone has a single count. The chain's CDR3 is CATSRDQNRLPNEQYF. The DNA of the CDR3 is TGTGCCACCAGCAGAGATCAGAACAGGCTACCCAACGAGCAGTACTTC. V and J are TRBV15 and TRBJ2-7; the D gene is possibly TRBD1 (5 bases). Germline V lookup: CDR1 LNHNV, CDR2 YYDKDF (reference sequence). Trimming stripped 0 bases from V and 5 bases from J, with 17 bases between. CDR3 length: 16 residues.

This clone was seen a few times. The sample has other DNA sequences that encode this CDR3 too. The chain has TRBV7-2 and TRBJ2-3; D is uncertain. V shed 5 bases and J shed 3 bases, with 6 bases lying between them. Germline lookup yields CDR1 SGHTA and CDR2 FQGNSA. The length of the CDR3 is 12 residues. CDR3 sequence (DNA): TGTGCCAGCAGCCAAGGAACAGATACGCAGTATTTT. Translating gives CASSQGTDTQYF. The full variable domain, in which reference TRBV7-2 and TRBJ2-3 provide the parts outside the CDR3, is GAGVSQSPSNKVTEKGKDVELRCDPISGHTALYWYRQSLGQGLEFLIYFQGNSAPDKSGLPSDRFSAERTGGSVSTLTIQRTQQEDSAVYLCASSQGTDTQYFGPGTRLTVL.

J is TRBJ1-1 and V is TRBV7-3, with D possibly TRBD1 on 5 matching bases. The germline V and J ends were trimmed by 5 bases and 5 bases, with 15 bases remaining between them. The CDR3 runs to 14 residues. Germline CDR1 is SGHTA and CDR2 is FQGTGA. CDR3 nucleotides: TGTGCCAGCAGCCCCGGGGCGGGGAATACTGAAGCTTTCTTT. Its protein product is CASSPGAGNTEAFF.

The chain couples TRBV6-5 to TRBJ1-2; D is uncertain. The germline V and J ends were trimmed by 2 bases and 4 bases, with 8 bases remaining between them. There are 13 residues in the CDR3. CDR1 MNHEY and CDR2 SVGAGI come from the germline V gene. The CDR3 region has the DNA TGTGCCAGCAGTTACCGGGATTCCTATGGCTACACCTTC. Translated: CASSYRDSYGYTF.